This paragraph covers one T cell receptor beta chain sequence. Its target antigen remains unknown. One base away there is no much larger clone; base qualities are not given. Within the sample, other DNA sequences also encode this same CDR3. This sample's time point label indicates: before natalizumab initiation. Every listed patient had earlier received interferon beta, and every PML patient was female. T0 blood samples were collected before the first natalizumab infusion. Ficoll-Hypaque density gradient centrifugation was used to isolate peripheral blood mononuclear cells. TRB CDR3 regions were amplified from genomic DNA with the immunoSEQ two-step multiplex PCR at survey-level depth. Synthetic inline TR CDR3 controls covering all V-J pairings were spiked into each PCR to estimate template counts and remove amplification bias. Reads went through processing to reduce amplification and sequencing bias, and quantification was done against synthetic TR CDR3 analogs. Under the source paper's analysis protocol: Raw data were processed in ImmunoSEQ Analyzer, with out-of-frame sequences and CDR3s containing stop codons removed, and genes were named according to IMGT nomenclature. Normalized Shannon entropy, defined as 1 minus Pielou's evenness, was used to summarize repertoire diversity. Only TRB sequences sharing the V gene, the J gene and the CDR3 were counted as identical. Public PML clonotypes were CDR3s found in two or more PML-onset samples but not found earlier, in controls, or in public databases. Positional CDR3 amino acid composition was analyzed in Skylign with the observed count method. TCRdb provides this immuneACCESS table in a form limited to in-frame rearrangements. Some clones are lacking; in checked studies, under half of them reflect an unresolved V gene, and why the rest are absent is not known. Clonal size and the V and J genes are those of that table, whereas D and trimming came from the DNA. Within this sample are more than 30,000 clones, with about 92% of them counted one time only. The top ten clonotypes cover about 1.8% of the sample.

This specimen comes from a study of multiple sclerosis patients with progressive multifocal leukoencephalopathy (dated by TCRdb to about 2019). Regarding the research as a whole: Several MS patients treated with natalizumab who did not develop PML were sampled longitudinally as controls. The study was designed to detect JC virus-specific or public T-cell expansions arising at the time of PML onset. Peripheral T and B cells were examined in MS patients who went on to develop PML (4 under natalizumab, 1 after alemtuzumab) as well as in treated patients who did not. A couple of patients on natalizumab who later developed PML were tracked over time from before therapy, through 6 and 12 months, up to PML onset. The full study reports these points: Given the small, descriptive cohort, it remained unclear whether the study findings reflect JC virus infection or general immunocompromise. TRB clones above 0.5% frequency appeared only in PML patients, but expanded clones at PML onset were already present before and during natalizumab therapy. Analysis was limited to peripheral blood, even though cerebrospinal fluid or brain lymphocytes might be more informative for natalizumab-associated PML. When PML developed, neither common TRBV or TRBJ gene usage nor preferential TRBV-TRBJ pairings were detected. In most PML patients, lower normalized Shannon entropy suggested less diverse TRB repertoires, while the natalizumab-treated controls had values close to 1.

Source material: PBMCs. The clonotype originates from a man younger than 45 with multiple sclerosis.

The DNA sequence is given as TGTGCCAGCAGTTGGGGGCCAGGGGTAGAGCAGTTCTTC. Its translation is CASSWGPGVEQFF. The chain was built from TRBV5-6 and TRBJ2-1; possibly the D gene is TRBD1, per 6 matching bases. Including the terminal cysteine and phenylalanine, the CDR3 comprises 13 residues. The CDR3 DNA has 39 bases and is translated from base 1. Trimming at the junction amounts to 5 bases on V and 10 bases on J, and the germline ends lie 16 bases apart. CDR1 SGHDT and CDR2 YYEEEE were looked up in the germline V gene.